One sample yielded the 15 T cell receptor beta chains listed below, sequenced in a study of early T cells in non-severe SARS-CoV-2 infection. TCRdb fed the 5' RACE reads into MiXCR, producing one record per CDR3 protein. This repertoire shows tens of thousands of distinct CDR3 sequences, over 13% found once; its top ten account for roughly 3%. The sequencing sample was made of whole blood. The receptors here all came from an adult who was a healthcare worker with PCR-confirmed SARS-CoV-2 infection or an uninfected control (not recorded which).

In the case of this clonotype: A single base separates this from a much larger clone, so it may be a read error. This sequence joins TRBV30 and TRBJ2-3; TRBD2 agrees at 12 bases. The CDR3 sequence is 17 residues long. Germline-derived CDR1 and CDR2 are GTSNPN and SVGIG (reference sequence). The junction had 10 bases not matched to a gene; V was cut back by 2 bases and J by 4 bases. The CDR3: CAWSRAGLAGISDTQYF. CDR3 bases: TGTGCCTGGAGTCGAGCAGGACTAGCGGGGATCTCAGATACGCAGTATTTT.

The chain has TRBV29-1 and TRBJ2-1, with 9 nucleotides matching TRBD2. This CDR3 region has 14 residues. The junction had 6 bases not matched to a gene; V was cut back by 4 bases and J by 5 bases. Germline values: CDR1 SQVTM, CDR2 ANQGSEA. The CDR3 is CSVGSSGNDNEQFF. For the CDR3, the DNA is TGCAGCGTTGGGTCTAGCGGGAATGACAATGAGCAGTTCTTC.

This clonotype was observed at least ten times. J is TRBJ2-1 and V is TRBV2, with TRBD2 matching 8 bases. The CDR3 length is 15 residues. Germline V CDR1 and CDR2: SNHLY, FYNNEI. J gave up 9 bases and V 4 bases, and 11 bases lay outside the gene matches. In DNA, the CDR3 is TGTGCCAGCAGTGGGCGGCTAGCGGGCCGAAGTGAGCAGTTCTTC. This translates into CASSGRLAGRSEQFF.

This clonotype was counted between two and nine times. V is TRBV19 and J is TRBJ2-1; 10 nucleotides match TRBD1. Germline trimming cut 7 bases from V and 8 bases from J; bases unmatched to any gene: 8. CDR3 length: 14 amino acids. Germline CDR1 LNHDA, CDR2 SQIVND (reference sequence). As DNA, the CDR3 is TGTGCCAGTACTCCGGGACAGGGGTGGGATGAGCAGTTCTTC. Its protein is CASTPGQGWDEQFF.

The V gene is TRBV5-5, the J gene TRBJ2-5; 10 positions agree with TRBD2. The CDR3 sequence is 17 residues long. Germline lookup yields CDR1 SGHKS and CDR2 YYEKEE (reference sequence). Trimming took 1 base from V and 0 from J; bases not matched to a gene: 6. The CDR3, as DNA: TGTGCCAGCAGCTTGTGGGTGACTAGCGGGTACCAAGAGACCCAGTACTTC. Translated, it gives CASSLWVTSGYQETQYF.

This clonotype has more than one count but fewer than ten. One end of the junction fails to match germline, which may point to a read error. V and J are TRBV6-2 or TRBV6-3 and TRBJ1-4; no firm D call. The germline gives CDR1 MNHEY, CDR2 SVGEGT. CDR3 length: 15 amino acids. CDR3 DNA: TGTGCCAGCAGCTACTACGGCCCTGCTAATGAAAAACTGTTTTTT. Translating gives CASSYYGPANEKLFF.

The CDR3 DNA reads TGTGCCTGGAGTGTTCAGAGAGCTAACTATGGCTACACCTTC. This sequence encodes CAWSVQRANYGYTF. This chain uses TRBV30 with TRBJ1-2; no clear D gene. Germline V gene data show CDR1 as GTSNPN and CDR2 as SVGIG (reference sequence). The CDR3 length is 14 residues. V lost 0 bases to trimming and J lost 0 bases, with 8 bases between them.

This clonotype has a count of ten or more. The chain combines TRBV7-9 with TRBJ2-1; D possibly uses TRBD1 or TRBD2 (5 bases each). From germline, CDR1 is SEHNR and CDR2 FQNEAQ (reference sequence). The CDR3 loop spans 18 amino acids. The germline V and J ends were trimmed by 5 bases and 9 bases, with 29 bases remaining between them. The CDR3 sequence: CASSLHRPADDKRGEQFF. The CDR3, as DNA: TGTGCCAGCAGCCTACATCGGCCGGCGGACGATAAGAGGGGTGAGCAGTTCTTC.

This clonotype was observed a few times. V and J are TRBV29-1 and TRBJ1-1; TRBD1 is a possible D gene (5 bases). This CDR3 is 11 amino acids long. Trimming removed 8 bases at V and 5 bases at J, with 12 bases between. Germline V gene data show CDR1 as SQVTM and CDR2 as ANQGSEA. The CDR3 nucleotides read TGCAGCCACTTGGAGGGGACTGAAGCTTTCTTT. It is translated as CSHLEGTEAFF.

The chain carries TRBV12-3 or TRBV12-4 and TRBJ1-2, with D maybe TRBD1 (6 bases). The V end lost 0 bases, the J end lost 0 bases, and 14 bases lay between the germline ends. The CDR3 loop spans 17 amino acids. The CDR3 DNA reads TGTGCCAGCAGTTTAGCGCGGGGACACACGTCTAACTATGGCTACACCTTC. Its translation: CASSLARGHTSNYGYTF.

This clonotype was counted at least ten times. This chain connects TRBV29-1 to TRBJ2-1, with D possibly being TRBD2 (5 bases). Germline lookup yields CDR1 SQVTM and CDR2 ANQGSEA. The CDR3 is made up of 14 amino acids. Trimming removed 4 bases from V and 4 bases from J, with 14 bases in between. CDR3 in DNA: TGCAGCGTTGGGAGCGGAGGTTATTACAATGAGCAGTTCTTC. It specifies CSVGSGGYYNEQFF.

V is TRBV7-6 and J is TRBJ1-4; D possibly corresponds to TRBD1 (6 bases). CDR3 length: 14 amino acids. Germline CDR1 is SGHVS and CDR2 is FNYEAQ. V was clipped by 5 bases and J by 7 bases, with 14 bases between them. CDR3 bases: TGTGCCAGCAGCCCCGACAGGACAAGTGAAAAACTGTTTTTT. Translated: CASSPDRTSEKLFF.

This clonotype was found many times. The V and J genes are TRBV11-2 and TRBJ2-1; 10 bases agree with TRBD2. V trimming: 5 bases; J trimming: 0 bases; junction bases outside the gene matches: 1. The length of the CDR3 is 15 residues. Looked up from germline, CDR1 is SGHAT and CDR2 is FQNNGV. Written as DNA, the CDR3 is TGTGCCAGCAGCGCTAGCGGGAGCTCCTACAATGAGCAGTTCTTC. As protein: CASSASGSSYNEQFF.

This clonotype was counted ten times or more. V is TRBV30 and J is TRBJ1-3; D is undetermined. V was trimmed by 4 bases and J by 0 bases, leaving 4 bases between them. CDR1 GTSNPN and CDR2 SVGIG come from the germline V gene (reference sequence). The CDR3 contains 12 residues. The CDR3 loop is CAWKSSGNTIYF. CDR3 bases: TGTGCCTGGAAAAGCTCTGGAAACACCATATATTTT.

The V and J genes are TRBV6-5 and TRBJ2-5, with 10 nucleotides matching TRBD2. The CDR3 is made up of 15 amino acids. Trimming took 5 bases from V and 1 from J; bases not matched to a gene: 4. CDR1 is MNHEY, CDR2 SVGAGI, per germline. DNA of the CDR3: TGTGCCAGCAGTCAAGCGGGGGGGATCCAAGAGACCCAGTACTTC. Amino acids: CASSQAGGIQETQYF.